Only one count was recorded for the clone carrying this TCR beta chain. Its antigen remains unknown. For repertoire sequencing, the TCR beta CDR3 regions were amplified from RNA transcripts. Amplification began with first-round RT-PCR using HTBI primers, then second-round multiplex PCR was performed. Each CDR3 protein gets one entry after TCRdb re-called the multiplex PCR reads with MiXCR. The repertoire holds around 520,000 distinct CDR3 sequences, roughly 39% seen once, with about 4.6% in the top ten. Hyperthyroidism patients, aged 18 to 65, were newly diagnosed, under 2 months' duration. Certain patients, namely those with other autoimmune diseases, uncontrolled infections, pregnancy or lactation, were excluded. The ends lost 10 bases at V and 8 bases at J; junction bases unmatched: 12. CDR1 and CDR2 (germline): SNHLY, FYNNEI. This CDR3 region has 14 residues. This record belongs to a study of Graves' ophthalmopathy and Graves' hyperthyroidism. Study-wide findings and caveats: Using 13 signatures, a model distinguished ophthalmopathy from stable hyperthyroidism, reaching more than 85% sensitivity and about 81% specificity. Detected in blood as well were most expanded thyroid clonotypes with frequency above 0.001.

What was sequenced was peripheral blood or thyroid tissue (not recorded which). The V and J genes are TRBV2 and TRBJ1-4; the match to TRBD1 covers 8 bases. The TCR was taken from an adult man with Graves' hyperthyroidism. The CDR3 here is CANGQGLGGEKLFF. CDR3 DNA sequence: TGTGCCAACGGACAGGGCTTAGGAGGAGAAAAACTGTTTTTT.